This T cell receptor beta chain was sequenced in a study of T cells in narcolepsy (dated by TCRdb to the late 2010s). With respect to the entire study: Healthy control donors were enrolled in the study alongside patients who had narcolepsy type 1 or type 2 (NT1, NT2). The study used TCR Vbeta sequencing to track clonotypes in blood and CSF while looking for autoreactive T cells in narcolepsy patients that target self-antigens of hypocretin neurons (hypocretin, TRIB2). The investigation overall reported the following: Patients and controls had comparable numbers of sequenced blood memory CD4+ clonotypes, averaging about 37,000 and 33,000, respectively. Autoreactive clonotypes were reported to be detected serially in the blood of the same patients and of different patients, but not in the blood of healthy controls. In plots comparing CSF and blood CD4+ T cell clonotypes from the same patient, HCRT-specific and TRIB2-specific autoreactive clonotypes were highlighted. No sequences matching autoreactive T cell clones were present in some of the blood memory CD4+ repertoires from patients and controls.

This clone was observed a few times. Its specific antigen is unknown. Per-nucleotide qualities are absent, and no much larger clonotype sits a single base away. Receptors were amplified or captured by the immunoSEQ multiplex PCR assay. Entries here come from immuneACCESS through TCRdb and include only in-frame sequences with V and J called. Some clones fail to appear in such tables; in the studies checked, an unresolved V gene covers under half of the shortfall, and the cause of the remainder is unknown. In this sample the table shows fewer than 35,000 clones, roughly 77% of which occur a single time. The ten top clones hold 1.1% of the sample. Memory CD4+ T cells were sorted ex vivo from peripheral blood of narcolepsy patients and healthy controls for TCR Vbeta sequencing. V lost 1 base and J lost 2 bases, and the count of bases not matched to a germline gene is 7. The CDR3 runs 16 residues from the cysteine to the phenylalanine. CDR3 DNA is the only sequence kept; it has 48 bases, read in frame from the first base. As encoded in the germline V gene, CDR1 is MDHEN while CDR2 is SYDVKM.

The chain is made from TRBV28 and TRBJ2-7, with TRBD2 identical over 8 junction bases. Source material: CD45RA- memory CD4+ T cells from PBMCs. This specimen's cell subset or site label, per the study, means: memory T cells sorted ex vivo from peripheral blood. The clonotype was recovered from a human donor with narcolepsy. The bases read TGTGCCAGCAGTTTATCCCTAGCGGGTCTCACCTACGAGCAGTACTTC. Translation gives CASSLSLAGLTYEQYF. Extended through the reference TRBV28 and TRBJ2-7 proteins, this CDR3 yields the full variable domain: DVKVTQSSRYLVKRTGEKVFLECVQDMDHENMFWYRQDPGLGLRLIYFSYDVKMKEKGDIPEGYSVSREKKERFSLILESASTNQTSMYLCASSLSLAGLTYEQYFGPGTRLTVT.